These T cell receptor beta chains were read from a single sample in a study of CD8 T cells in Susac syndrome. MiXCR, applied by TCRdb to the immunoSEQ multiplex PCR reads, yields one record per CDR3 protein. This table has approximately 150,000 distinct CDR3 sequences, 75% to 90% appearing once. The specimen sequenced was CD8+ T cells from PBMCs. The receptor source for this set is a human donor with multiple sclerosis. CDR3s include the opening cysteine and the closing phenylalanine or tryptophan. Fields, in order: V gene, clone size, J gene, D gene, CDR3 protein, CDR3 DNA. A D gene is named only where the DNA matches it firmly. The size field is filled for only some rows; it gives once, few, many or a size class.

TRBV18	.	TRBJ1-4	.	CASSPTQGFEEKLFF	TGTGCCAGCTCACCTACACAGGGATTTGAGGAAAAACTGTTTTTT
TRBV19	.	TRBJ1-2	.	CACTGLQYGYTF	TGTGCCTGTACGGGACTCCAGTATGGCTACACCTTC
TRBV7-3	.	TRBJ1-1	.	CASSLRGVSDTEAFF	TGTGCCAGCAGCTTAAGGGGGGTAAGCGACACTGAAGCTTTCTTT
TRBV4-1	.	TRBJ1-4	.	CASSQNNEKLFF	TGCGCCAGCAGCCAAAATAATGAAAAACTGTTTTTT
TRBV2	.	TRBJ2-1	.	CASGWGPSGNEQFF	TGTGCCTCTGGGTGGGGCCCCTCGGGAAATGAGCAGTTCTTC
TRBV4-3	.	TRBJ1-5	TRBD1	CASSPDRVASNQPQHF	TGCGCCAGCAGCCCGGACAGGGTGGCTAGCAATCAGCCCCAGCATTTT
TRBV7-8	.	TRBJ2-3	TRBD1	CASSFGTANIDTQYF	TGTGCCAGCAGCTTCGGGACAGCGAACATCGATACGCAGTATTTT
TRBV2	.	TRBJ1-2	.	CASSDTYGYTF	TGTGCCAGCAGTGACACATATGGCTACACCTTC
TRBV3-1	.	TRBJ2-5	.	CASSQDIRWWETQYF	TGTGCCAGCAGCCAAGACATCCGCTGGTGGGAGACCCAGTACTTC
TRBV9	.	TRBJ2-2	.	CASSGSAGPNTGELFF	TGTGCCAGCAGCGGATCGGCAGGCCCGAACACCGGGGAGCTGTTTTTT
TRBV28	.	TRBJ2-2	TRBD1	CASAQWGTGSGELFF	TGTGCCAGCGCCCAGTGGGGGACAGGGAGCGGGGAGCTGTTTTTT
TRBV4-1	.	TRBJ2-7	.	CASSESGTPSYEQYF	TGCGCCAGCAGCGAATCCGGGACACCTTCCTACGAGCAGTACTTC
TRBV27	.	TRBJ1-1	.	CASSWRDSRTEAFF	TGTGCCAGCAGTTGGCGAGATAGTCGGACTGAAGCTTTCTTT
TRBV6-1	few	TRBJ2-7	.	CASRPGRESYEQYF	TGTGCCAGCAGACCCGGAAGGGAAAGTTACGAGCAGTACTTC
TRBV9	.	TRBJ2-1	TRBD2	CASSVSGTSGLNEQFF	TGTGCCAGCAGCGTTTCCGGGACTAGCGGTTTAAATGAGCAGTTCTTC
TRBV20-1	.	TRBJ2-3	.	CSAPRQDTSTDTQYF	TGCAGTGCTCCTAGACAGGACACTAGCACAGATACGCAGTATTTT
TRBV9	.	TRBJ2-2	TRBD2	CASSVDKTSGNTGELFF	TGTGCCAGCAGCGTAGACAAGACTAGCGGAAACACCGGGGAGCTGTTTTTT
TRBV7-9	.	TRBJ2-3	TRBD2	CASSTSNPSLALATDTQYF	TGTGCCAGCAGCACGTCAAACCCCTCACTAGCGCTCGCAACAGATACGCAGTATTTT
TRBV4-3	few	TRBJ2-1	.	CASSQEAIGPYNEQFF	TGCGCCAGCAGCCAAGAGGCCATAGGTCCATACAATGAGCAGTTCTTC
TRBV19	.	TRBJ1-1	.	CASRTWGTEAFF	TGTGCCAGTAGAACGTGGGGGACTGAAGCTTTCTTT
TRBV21-1	.	TRBJ2-2	.	CASSKEPPQSRCAGELFF	TGTGCCAGCAGCAAAGAGCCCCCACAGTCCCGGTGCGCCGGGGAGCTGTTTTTT
TRBV4-1	.	TRBJ2-2	TRBD1	CASARTGGTGELFF	TGCGCCAGCGCCCGGACAGGGGGCACCGGGGAGCTTTTTTTT
TRBV7-6	.	TRBJ1-2	.	CASSDQAGGDGYTF	TGTGCCAGCAGCGACCAGGCGGGGGGAGATGGCTACACCTTC
TRBV6-6	few	TRBJ2-6	.	CASTWDSGANVLTF	TGTGCCAGCACTTGGGACTCTGGGGCCAACGTCCTGACTTTC
TRBV4-1	.	TRBJ2-1	.	CASSPGRGDDEQFF	TGCGCCAGCTCACCGGGACGGGGAGACGATGAGCAGTTCTTC
TRBV5-5	few	TRBJ1-1	.	CASSMAVNTEAFF	TGTGCCAGCAGCATGGCAGTGAACACTGAAGCTTTCTTT
TRBV9	.	TRBJ2-1	.	CASSVGQGHNNEQFF	TGTGCCAGCAGCGTCGGGCAGGGCCATAACAATGAGCAGTTCTTC
TRBV11-2	.	TRBJ2-5	.	CASSLEVVQETQYF	TGTGCCAGCAGCTTAGAAGTGGTCCAAGAGACCCAGTACTTC
TRBV5-1	few	TRBJ1-1	.	CASSLDGGKDTEAFF	TGCGCCAGCAGCTTGGATGGGGGAAAAGACACTGAAGCTTTCTTT
TRBV18	.	TRBJ1-2	.	CASSPRSEFYGYTF	TGTGCCAGCTCACCACGGTCAGAGTTCTATGGCTACACCTTC
TRBV6-5	.	TRBJ2-7	TRBD1	CASSYVPPDRGHNEQYF	TGTGCCAGCAGTTACGTCCCACCTGACAGGGGGCACAACGAGCAGTACTTC
TRBV6-5	.	TRBJ1-2	.	CASRDPVYGYTF	TGTGCCAGCAGGGACCCTGTTTATGGCTACACCTTC
TRBV20-1	.	TRBJ2-1	.	CSAWVSSDLFDEQFF	TGCAGTGCCTGGGTCTCTAGCGACCTATTCGATGAGCAGTTCTTC
TRBV29-1	once	TRBJ2-3	.	CSAMGTSASTDTQYF	TGCAGCGCCATGGGGACCTCCGCGAGCACAGATACGCAGTATTTT
TRBV4-2	few	TRBJ1-2	TRBD1	CASSQWDRIMVGYTF	TGTGCCAGCAGCCAATGGGACAGGATTATGGTTGGCTACACCTTC
TRBV19	.	TRBJ1-1	TRBD1	CASSPGQGGGTEAFF	TGTGCCAGTAGTCCCGGACAGGGGGGGGGCACTGAAGCTTTCTTT